Listed here are 12 T cell receptor beta chains from one sample, sequenced in a study of shared clonotypes between healthy human individuals. The table came from immunoSEQ multiplex PCR; TCRdb's copy has only in-frame clones and leaves some out. The sample records under 1,100,000 clones, 70% to 80% being singletons. The specimen was memory CD4+ T cells sorted from blood. Subset indicated: CD45RA-negative fraction. These receptors were taken from a man in his late teens or twenties in good health.

The J gene is TRBJ2-2, the V gene TRBV30; 8 bases are shared with TRBD2. CDR1 and CDR2 (germline): GTSNPN, SVGIG (reference sequence). V lost 1 base, J lost 6 bases, and 7 bases stayed unmatched. The CDR3 is 15 residues long. CDR3: CAWSAGGLVAGELFF. DNA for the CDR3: TGTGCCTGGAGTGCCGGGGGACTAGTGGCCGGGGAGCTGTTTTTT.

The chain joins TRBV9 to TRBJ1-2, with D possibly TRBD1 on 6 matching bases. The CDR3 covers 16 residues. V was cut by 0 bases and J by 3 bases, with 15 bases left in between. Germline loops: CDR1 SGDLS, CDR2 YYNGEE. The CDR3 DNA follows: TGTGCCAGCAGCGTAGAGTCAGGGGCTCGGTACTATGGCTACACCTTC. It is translated as CASSVESGARYYGYTF.

The chain recombines TRBV5-1 with TRBJ1-4; D uncertain. Per the germline V gene, CDR1 is SGHRS and CDR2 is YFSETQ. There are 16 residues in the CDR3. V was cut by 4 bases and J by 0 bases, with 13 bases left in between. CDR3 sequence (DNA): TGCGCCAGCAGCATTATGGACGGAGCAACTAATGAAAAACTGTTTTTT. Translating gives CASSIMDGATNEKLFF.

There are a few counts of this clone. J is TRBJ2-5 and V is TRBV5-6; TRBD1 might be the D (6 bases). V dropped 0 bases and J dropped 7 bases, with 10 bases sitting between them. The CDR3 has 13 amino acids. Germline V gives CDR1 SGHDT, CDR2 YYEEEE. CDR3 DNA sequence: TGTGCCAGCAGCTTGGAGGGGGTAGCGACCCAGTACTTC. Its protein product is CASSLEGVATQYF.

The rearrangement links TRBV28 to TRBJ2-5, with 9 positions matching TRBD1. With 8 bases clipped from V and 3 bases from J, the junction kept 4 bases outside the gene matches. Germline V gene data show CDR1 as MDHEN and CDR2 as SYDVKM. This CDR3 has 13 residues. This CDR3 reads CASGQGSKETQYF. The CDR3 coding sequence is TGTGCCAGCGGACAGGGGTCCAAAGAGACCCAGTACTTC.

CDR3 protein: CAWSDRATGELFF. The CDR3 bases are TGTGCCTGGTCTGACAGGGCGACCGGGGAGCTGTTTTTT. The V gene is TRBV30, the J gene TRBJ2-2; 7 bases agree with TRBD1. V was clipped by 5 bases and J by 5 bases; unmatched bases: 5. CDR1 GTSNPN and CDR2 SVGIG come from the germline V gene (reference sequence). There are 13 residues in the CDR3.

This chain connects TRBV30 to TRBJ1-2; D remains ambiguous. Germline lookup yields CDR1 GTSNPN and CDR2 SVGIG (reference sequence). The CDR3 sequence is 14 residues long. The V end was cut by 7 bases, the J end by 0 bases, with 15 bases between. The CDR3 is CASSSLSANYGYTF. The CDR3 nucleotides read TGTGCCTCCTCCTCTTTGAGTGCTAACTATGGCTACACCTTC.

V is TRBV5-4 and J is TRBJ1-1; D is possibly TRBD1 (5 bases). The length of the CDR3 is 14 residues. V dropped 0 bases and J dropped 1 base, with 7 bases sitting between them. Per the germline V gene, CDR1 is SGHNT and CDR2 is YYREEE (reference sequence). CDR3 amino acids: CASSLEQGNTEAFF. CDR3 bases: TGTGCCAGCAGCTTGGAGCAGGGGAACACTGAAGCTTTCTTT.

A remark on this clone: It is likely a read error: a sequence one base away is far more abundant. This specimen includes other DNA sequences encoding the same CDR3. The chain uses TRBV6-1 and TRBJ1-2; weak D call: TRBD1 (5 bases). The CDR3 totals 13 residues. Germline V gene data show CDR1 as MNHNS and CDR2 as SASEGT. Trimming removed 2 bases at V and 4 bases at J, with 8 bases between. The CDR3 here is CASSESGGYGYTF. The CDR3 nucleotides are TGTGCCAGCAGTGAATCGGGGGGCTATGGCTACACCTTC.

Comments on this clone: In the same sample, other DNA sequences code for this CDR3. This CDR3 is CASSPPSGGTYNEQFF. DNA for the CDR3: TGTGCCAGCTCACCACCAAGCGGGGGGACCTACAATGAGCAGTTCTTC. V is TRBV18 and J is TRBJ2-1; 9 bases fit TRBD2. CDR1 KGHSH and CDR2 LQKENI come from the germline V gene. V lost 0 bases to trimming and J lost 2 bases; unmatched junction nucleotides: 2. The CDR3 has 16 amino acids.

V usage is TRBV6-6 and J usage is TRBJ1-2; 12 bases agree with TRBD1. J was trimmed by 6 bases and V by 7 bases; bases with no gene match: 6. The CDR3 sequence is 14 residues long. Per germline, CDR1 MNHNY and CDR2 SVGAGI (reference sequence). The CDR3 DNA sequence: TGTGCCAGCACGGGACAGGGGGCATTGGATGGCTACACCTTC. Its translation is CASTGQGALDGYTF.

The genes are TRBV5-1 and TRBJ2-7; no firm D call. Germline CDR1 SGHRS, CDR2 YFSETQ. The CDR3 length is 14 residues. Trimming took off 4 bases at V and 0 bases at J, with 11 bases between the two ends. CDR3 DNA: TGCGCCAGCAGCCTGACACACCACTCCTACGAGCAGTACTTC. Translated, it gives CASSLTHHSYEQYF.